This T cell receptor (beta chain) was found in a study of response to subunit inactivated influenza vaccine. From germline, CDR1 is SGHVS and CDR2 FNYEAQ. This CDR3 is 14 amino acids long. TCRdb re-derived calls from the RT-PCR reads in MiXCR, one entry per CDR3 protein. This sample has fewer than 600,000 distinct CDR3 sequences, with roughly 7.6% found just once. This clonotype was seen a handful of times. An end of the junction differs from the germline gene, which may be a read error. The J gene is TRBJ2-7, the V gene TRBV7-6; D may match TRBD1 or TRBD2 (5 bases each). The origin of this receptor is a man aged 50 to 69 who received an inactivated influenza vaccine. The source was PBMCs from blood, collected roughly 24 months after vaccination. This CDR3 reads CASSPVCVGEWGCF. CDR3 bases: TGTGCCAGCAGCCCCGTGTGTGTGGGGGAATGGGGTTGTTTC.